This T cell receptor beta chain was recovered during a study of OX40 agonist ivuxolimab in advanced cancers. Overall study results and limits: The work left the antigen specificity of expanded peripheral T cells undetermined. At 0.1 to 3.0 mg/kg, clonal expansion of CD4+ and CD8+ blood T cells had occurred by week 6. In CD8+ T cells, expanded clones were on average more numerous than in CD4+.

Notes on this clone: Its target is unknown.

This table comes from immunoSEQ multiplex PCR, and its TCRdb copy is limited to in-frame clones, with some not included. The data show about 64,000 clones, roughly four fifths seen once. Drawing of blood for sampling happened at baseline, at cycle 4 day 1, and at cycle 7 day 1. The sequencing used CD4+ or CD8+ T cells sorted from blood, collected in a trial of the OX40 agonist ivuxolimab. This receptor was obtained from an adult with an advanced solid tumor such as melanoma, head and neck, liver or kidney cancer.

The CDR3 here is CASSPPNRGRSYEQYF. The CDR3 DNA sequence: TGTGCCAGCTCACCACCTAACAGGGGGAGGTCCTACGAGCAGTACTTC. The rearrangement uses TRBV18 and TRBJ2-7; TRBD1 aligns across 8 bases. Trimming cost V 0 bases and J 1 base; bases outside gene matches: 5. This CDR3 has 16 amino acids. The germline V gene has CDR1 KGHSH and CDR2 LQKENI.